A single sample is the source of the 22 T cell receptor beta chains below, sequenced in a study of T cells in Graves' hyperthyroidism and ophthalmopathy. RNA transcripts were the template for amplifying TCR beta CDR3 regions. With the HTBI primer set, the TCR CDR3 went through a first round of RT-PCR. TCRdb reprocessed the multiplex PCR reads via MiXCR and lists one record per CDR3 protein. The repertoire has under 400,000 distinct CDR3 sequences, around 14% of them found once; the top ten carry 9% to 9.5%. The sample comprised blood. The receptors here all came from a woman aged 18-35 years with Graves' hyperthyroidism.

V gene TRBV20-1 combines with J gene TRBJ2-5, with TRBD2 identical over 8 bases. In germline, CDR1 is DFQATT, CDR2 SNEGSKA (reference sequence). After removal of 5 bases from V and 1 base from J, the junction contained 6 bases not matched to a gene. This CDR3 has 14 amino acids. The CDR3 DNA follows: TGCAGTGCTGAAAGCGGGGGCCCCCAAGAGACCCAGTACTTC. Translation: CSAESGGPQETQYF.

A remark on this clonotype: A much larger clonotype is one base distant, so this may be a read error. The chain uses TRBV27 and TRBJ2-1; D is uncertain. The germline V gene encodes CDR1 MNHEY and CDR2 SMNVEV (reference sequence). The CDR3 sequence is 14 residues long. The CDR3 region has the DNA TGTGCCAGGAGTTTATCTCGCCTCGCAAATGAGCAGTTCTTC. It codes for CARSLSRLANEQFF.

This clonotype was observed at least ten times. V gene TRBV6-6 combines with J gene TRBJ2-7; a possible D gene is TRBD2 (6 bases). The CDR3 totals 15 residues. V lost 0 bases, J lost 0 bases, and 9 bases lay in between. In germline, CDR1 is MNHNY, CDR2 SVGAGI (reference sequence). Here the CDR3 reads CASSYSGTGSYEQYF. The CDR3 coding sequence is TGTGCCAGCAGTTACTCGGGGACTGGCTCCTACGAGCAGTACTTC.

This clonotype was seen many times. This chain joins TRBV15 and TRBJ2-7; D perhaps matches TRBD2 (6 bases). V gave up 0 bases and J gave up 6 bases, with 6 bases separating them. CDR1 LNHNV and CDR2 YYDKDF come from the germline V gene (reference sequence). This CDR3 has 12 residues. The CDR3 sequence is CATSREGGEQYF. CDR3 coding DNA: TGTGCCACCAGCAGAGAGGGGGGCGAGCAGTACTTC.

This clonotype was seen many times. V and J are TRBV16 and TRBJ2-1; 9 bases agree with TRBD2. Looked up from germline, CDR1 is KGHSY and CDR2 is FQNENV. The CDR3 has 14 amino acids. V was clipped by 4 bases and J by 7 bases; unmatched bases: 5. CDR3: CASSRETSGNEQFF. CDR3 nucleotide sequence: TGTGCCAGCAGCCGCGAGACTAGCGGTAATGAGCAGTTCTTC.

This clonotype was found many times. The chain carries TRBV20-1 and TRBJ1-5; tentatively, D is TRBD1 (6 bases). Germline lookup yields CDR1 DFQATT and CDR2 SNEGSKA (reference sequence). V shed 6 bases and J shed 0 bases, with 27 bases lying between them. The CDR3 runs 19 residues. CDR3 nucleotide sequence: TGCAGTGCCACCCGGGCGGGGGGCGGCCTCTCATATAGCAATCAGCCCCAGCATTTT. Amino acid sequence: CSATRAGGGLSYSNQPQHF.

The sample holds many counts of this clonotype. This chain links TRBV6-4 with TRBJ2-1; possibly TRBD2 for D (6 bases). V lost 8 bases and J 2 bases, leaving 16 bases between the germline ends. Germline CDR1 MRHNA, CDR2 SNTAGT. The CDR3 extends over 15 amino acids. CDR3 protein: CASSLLGGTYNEQFF. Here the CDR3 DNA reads TGTGCCAGCTCCCTTCTTGGCGGGACCTACAATGAGCAGTTCTTC.

The CDR3 bases are TGTGCCAGCAGCTTGCAGGGTTTTGACTATGGCTACACCTTC. It specifies CASSLQGFDYGYTF. The genes are TRBV5-6 and TRBJ1-2; TRBD1 might be the D (5 bases). The CDR3 spans 14 residues. Germline V lookup: CDR1 SGHDT, CDR2 YYEEEE. Trimming pared 1 base from V and 3 bases from J, leaving 10 bases between.

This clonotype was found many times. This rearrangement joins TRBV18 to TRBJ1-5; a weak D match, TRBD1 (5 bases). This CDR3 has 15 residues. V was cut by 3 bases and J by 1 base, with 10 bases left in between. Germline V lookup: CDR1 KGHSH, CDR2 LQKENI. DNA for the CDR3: TGTGCCAGCTCACCGCAGGGACGGAGCAATCAGCCCCAGCATTTT. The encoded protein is CASSPQGRSNQPQHF.

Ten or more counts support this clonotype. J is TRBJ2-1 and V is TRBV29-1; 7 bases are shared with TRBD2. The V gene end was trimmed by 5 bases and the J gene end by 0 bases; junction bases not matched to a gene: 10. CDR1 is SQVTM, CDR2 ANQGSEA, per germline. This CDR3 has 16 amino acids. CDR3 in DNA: TGCAGCGTTCAGGGAGGGGCGAGAAGCTCCTACAATGAGCAGTTCTTC. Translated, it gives CSVQGGARSSYNEQFF.

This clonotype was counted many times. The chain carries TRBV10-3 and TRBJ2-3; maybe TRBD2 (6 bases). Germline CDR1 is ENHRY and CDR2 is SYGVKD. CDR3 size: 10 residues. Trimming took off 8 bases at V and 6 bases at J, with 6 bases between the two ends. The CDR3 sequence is CAIGGDTQYF. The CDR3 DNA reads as TGTGCCATCGGGGGGGATACGCAGTATTTT.

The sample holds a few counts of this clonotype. The CDR3 DNA reads TGTGCCAGCAGCTTAGTAACGCCTAGCGGGAGTGAAGAGACCCAGTACTTC. Amino acid sequence: CASSLVTPSGSEETQYF. The chain carries TRBV7-2 and TRBJ2-5; 10 bases agree with TRBD2. CDR3 length: 17 amino acids. The V segment lost 1 base and the J segment 3 bases; nucleotides outside the gene matches: 8. Germline CDR1 is SGHTA and CDR2 is FQGNSA.

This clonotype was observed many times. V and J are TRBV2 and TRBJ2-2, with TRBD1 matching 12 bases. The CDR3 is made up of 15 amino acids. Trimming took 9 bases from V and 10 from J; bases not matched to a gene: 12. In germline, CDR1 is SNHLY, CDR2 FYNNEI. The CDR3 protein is CASVTGTGGQEELFF. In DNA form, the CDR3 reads TGTGCCAGTGTGACCGGGACAGGGGGCCAGGAGGAGCTGTTTTTT.

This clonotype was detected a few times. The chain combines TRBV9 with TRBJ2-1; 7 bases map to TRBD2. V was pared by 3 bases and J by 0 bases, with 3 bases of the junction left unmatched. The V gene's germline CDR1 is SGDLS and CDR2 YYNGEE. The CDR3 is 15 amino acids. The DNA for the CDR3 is TGTGCCAGCAGCGCGAGCGGGAACTCCTACAATGAGCAGTTCTTC. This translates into CASSASGNSYNEQFF.

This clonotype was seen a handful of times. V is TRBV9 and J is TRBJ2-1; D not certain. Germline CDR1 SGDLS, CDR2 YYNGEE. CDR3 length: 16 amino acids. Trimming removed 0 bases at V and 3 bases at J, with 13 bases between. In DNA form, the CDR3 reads TGTGCCAGCAGCGTAGGTTCCTTGCGGAGCTACAATGAGCAGTTCTTC. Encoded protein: CASSVGSLRSYNEQFF.

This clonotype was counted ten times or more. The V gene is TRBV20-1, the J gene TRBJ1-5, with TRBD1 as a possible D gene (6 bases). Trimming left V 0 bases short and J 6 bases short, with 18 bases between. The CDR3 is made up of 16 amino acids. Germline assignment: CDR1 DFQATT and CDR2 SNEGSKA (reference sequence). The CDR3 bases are TGCAGTGCTAGAGAGGAATTCTGGGGGGCAGGTCAGCCCCAGCATTTT. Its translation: CSAREEFWGAGQPQHF.

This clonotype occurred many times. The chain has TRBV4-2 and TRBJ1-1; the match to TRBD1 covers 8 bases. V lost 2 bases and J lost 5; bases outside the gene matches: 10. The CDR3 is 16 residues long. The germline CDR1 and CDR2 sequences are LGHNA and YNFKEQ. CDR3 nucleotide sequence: TGTGCCAGCAGCCAACTCCGGACAGGGAGGGGGACTGAAGCTTTCTTT. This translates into CASSQLRTGRGTEAFF.

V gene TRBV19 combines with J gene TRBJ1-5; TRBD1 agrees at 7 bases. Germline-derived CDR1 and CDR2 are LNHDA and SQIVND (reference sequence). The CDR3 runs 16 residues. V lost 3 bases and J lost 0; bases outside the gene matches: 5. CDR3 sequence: CASSIVTGYSNQPQHF. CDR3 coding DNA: TGTGCCAGTAGTATCGTGACAGGGTATAGCAATCAGCCCCAGCATTTT.

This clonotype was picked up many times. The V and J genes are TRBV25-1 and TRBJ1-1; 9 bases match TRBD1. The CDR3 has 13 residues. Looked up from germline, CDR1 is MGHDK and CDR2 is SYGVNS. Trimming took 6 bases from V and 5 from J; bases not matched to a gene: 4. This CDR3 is CASRGGTGTEAFF. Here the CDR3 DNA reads TGTGCCAGCAGGGGAGGGACAGGGACTGAAGCTTTCTTT.

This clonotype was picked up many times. This chain's CDR3 is CASRRQGRNTEAFF. The CDR3 bases are TGTGCCAGCAGACGACAGGGGCGGAACACTGAAGCTTTCTTT. This chain links TRBV28 with TRBJ1-1, with 8 bases fitting TRBD1. The trim removed 6 bases at V and 1 base at J, leaving 4 bases unmatched. This CDR3 is built from 14 residues. In germline, CDR1 is MDHEN, CDR2 SYDVKM.

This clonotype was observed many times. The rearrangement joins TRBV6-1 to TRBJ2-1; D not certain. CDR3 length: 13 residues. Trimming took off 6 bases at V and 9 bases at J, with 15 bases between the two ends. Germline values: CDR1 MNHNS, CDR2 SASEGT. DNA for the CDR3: TGTGCCAGCAGAGCTCAGGTGGATGGTGAGCAGTTCTTC. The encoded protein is CASRAQVDGEQFF.

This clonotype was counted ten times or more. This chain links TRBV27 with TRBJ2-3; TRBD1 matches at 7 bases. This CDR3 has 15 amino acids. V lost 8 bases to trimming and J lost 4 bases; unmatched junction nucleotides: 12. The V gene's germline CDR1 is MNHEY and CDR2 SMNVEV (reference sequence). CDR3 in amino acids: CASRDEGAGADTQYF. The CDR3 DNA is TGTGCCAGCCGCGATGAGGGGGCAGGCGCAGATACGCAGTATTTT.